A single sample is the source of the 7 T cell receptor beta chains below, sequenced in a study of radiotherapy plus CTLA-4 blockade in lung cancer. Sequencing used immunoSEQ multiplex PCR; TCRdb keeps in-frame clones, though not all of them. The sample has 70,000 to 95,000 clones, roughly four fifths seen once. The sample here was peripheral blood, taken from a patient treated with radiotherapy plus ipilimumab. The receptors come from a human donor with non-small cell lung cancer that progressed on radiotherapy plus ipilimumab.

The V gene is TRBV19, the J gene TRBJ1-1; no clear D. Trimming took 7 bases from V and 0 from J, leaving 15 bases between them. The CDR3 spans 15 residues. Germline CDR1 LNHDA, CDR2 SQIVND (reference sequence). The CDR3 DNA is TGTGCCAGTACCGACGGACGGTTAATGAACACTGAAGCTTTCTTT. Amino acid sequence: CASTDGRLMNTEAFF.

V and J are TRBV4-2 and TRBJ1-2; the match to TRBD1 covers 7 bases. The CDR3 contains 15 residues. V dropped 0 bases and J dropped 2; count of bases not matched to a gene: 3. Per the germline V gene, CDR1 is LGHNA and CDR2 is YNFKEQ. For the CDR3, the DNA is TGTGCCAGCAGCCAAGATTTACAGGGGAACTATGGCTACACCTTC. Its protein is CASSQDLQGNYGYTF.

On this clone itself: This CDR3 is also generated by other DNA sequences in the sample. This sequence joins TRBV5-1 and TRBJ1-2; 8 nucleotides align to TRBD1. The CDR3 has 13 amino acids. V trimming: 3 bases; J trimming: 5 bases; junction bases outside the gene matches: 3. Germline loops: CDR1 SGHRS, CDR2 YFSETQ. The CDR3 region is CASSSTGVYGYTF. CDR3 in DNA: TGCGCCAGCAGCTCGACAGGGGTTTATGGCTACACCTTC.

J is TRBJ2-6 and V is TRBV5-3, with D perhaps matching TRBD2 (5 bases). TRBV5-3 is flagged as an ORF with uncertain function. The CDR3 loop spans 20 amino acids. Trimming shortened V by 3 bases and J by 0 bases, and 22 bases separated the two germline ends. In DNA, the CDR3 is TGTGCCAGAAGCTCTTTGCGGGTCAGGAACTACTACTCTGGGGCCAACGTCCTGACTTTC. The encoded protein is CARSSLRVRNYYSGANVLTF.

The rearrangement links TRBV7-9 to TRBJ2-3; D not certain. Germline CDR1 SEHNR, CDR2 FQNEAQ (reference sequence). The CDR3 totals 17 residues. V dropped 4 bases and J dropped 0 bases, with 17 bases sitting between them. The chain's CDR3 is CASSSPGSVGSTDTQYF. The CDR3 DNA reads TGTGCCAGCAGCTCACCAGGCAGCGTAGGTAGCACAGATACGCAGTATTTT.

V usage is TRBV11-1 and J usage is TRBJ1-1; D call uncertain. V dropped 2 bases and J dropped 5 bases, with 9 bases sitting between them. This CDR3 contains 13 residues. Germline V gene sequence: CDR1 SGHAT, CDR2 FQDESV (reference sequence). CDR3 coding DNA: TGTGCCAGCAGCTTACCCCAGGAAACTGAAGCTTTCTTT. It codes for CASSLPQETEAFF.

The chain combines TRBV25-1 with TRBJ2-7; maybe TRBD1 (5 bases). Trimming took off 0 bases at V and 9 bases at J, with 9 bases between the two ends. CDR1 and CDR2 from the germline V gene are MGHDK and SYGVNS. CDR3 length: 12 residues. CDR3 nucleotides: TGTGCCAGCAGTGAATATGGGGCTGGGCAGTACTTC. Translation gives CASSEYGAGQYF.